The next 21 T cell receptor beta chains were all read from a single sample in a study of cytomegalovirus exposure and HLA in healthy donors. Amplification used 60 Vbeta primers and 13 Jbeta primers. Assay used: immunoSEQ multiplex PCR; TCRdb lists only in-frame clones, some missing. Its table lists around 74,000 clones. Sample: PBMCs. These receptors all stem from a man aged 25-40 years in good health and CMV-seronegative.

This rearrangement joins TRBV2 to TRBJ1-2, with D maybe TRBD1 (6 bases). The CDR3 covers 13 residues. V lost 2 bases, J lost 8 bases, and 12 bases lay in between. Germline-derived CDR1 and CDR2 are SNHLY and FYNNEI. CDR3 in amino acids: CASSEIPGQGYTF. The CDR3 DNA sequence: TGTGCCAGCAGTGAAATCCCCGGACAGGGCTACACCTTC.

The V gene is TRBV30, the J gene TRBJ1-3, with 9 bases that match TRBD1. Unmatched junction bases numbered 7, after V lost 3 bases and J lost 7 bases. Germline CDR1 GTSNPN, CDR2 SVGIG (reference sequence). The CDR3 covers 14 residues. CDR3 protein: CAWRHTGGQNTIYF. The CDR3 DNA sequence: TGTGCCTGGAGACACACAGGGGGCCAGAACACCATATATTTT.

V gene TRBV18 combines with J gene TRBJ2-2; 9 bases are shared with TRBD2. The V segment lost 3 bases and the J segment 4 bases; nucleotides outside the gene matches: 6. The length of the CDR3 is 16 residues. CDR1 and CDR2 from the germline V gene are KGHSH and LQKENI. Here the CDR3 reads CASSPSSGRSTGELFF. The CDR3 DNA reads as TGTGCCAGCTCACCGTCCAGCGGGAGGTCCACCGGGGAGCTGTTTTTT.

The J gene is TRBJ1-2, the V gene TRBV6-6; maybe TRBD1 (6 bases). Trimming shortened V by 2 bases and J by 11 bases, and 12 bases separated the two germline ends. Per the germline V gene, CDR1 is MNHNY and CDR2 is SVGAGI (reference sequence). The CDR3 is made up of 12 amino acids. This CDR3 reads CASSYRDTGYTF. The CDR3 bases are TGTGCCAGCAGTTACCGGGACACGGGTTACACCTTC.

This CDR3 reads CASSKAPTATNEKLFF. CDR3 coding DNA: TGTGCCAGCAGCAAAGCCCCGACAGCAACTAATGAAAAACTGTTTTTT. V usage is TRBV5-6 and J usage is TRBJ1-4, with a weak D call TRBD1 (5 bases). CDR1 and CDR2 (germline): SGHDT, YYEEEE. This CDR3 contains 16 residues. V was pared by 4 bases and J by 0 bases, with 13 bases between.

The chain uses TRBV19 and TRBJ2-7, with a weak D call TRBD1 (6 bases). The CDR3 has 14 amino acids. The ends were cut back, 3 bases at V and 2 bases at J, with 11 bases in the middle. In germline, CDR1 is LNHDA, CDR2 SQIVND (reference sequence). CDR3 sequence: CASSISRDTYEQYF. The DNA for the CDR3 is TGTGCCAGTAGTATCTCCCGGGACACCTACGAGCAGTACTTC.

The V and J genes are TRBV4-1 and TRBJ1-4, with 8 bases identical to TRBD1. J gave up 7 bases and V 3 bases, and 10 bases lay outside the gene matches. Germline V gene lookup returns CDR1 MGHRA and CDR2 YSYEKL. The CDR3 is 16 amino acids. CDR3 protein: CASSQLMTGVGEKLFF. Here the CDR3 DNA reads TGCGCCAGCAGCCAGCTGATGACAGGGGTGGGTGAAAAACTGTTTTTT.

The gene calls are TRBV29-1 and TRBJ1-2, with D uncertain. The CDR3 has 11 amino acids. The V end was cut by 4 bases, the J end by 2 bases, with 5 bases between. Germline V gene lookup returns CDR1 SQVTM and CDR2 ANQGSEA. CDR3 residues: CSVVQNYGYTF. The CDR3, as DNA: TGCAGCGTTGTCCAGAACTATGGCTACACCTTC.

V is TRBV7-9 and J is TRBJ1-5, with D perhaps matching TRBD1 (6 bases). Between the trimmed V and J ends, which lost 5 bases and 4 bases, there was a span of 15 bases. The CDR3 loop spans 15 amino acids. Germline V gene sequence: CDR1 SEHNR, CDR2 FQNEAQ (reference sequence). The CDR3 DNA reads TGTGCCAGCAGCCGAACAGGGTCGGGAAATCAGCCCCAGCATTTT. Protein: CASSRTGSGNQPQHF.

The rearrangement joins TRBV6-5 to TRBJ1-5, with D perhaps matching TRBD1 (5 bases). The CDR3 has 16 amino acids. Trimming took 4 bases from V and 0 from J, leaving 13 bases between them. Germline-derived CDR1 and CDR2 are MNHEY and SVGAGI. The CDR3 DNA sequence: TGTGCCAGCAGTTCGAGGCAGGGCGGTAGCAATCAGCCCCAGCATTTT. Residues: CASSSRQGGSNQPQHF.

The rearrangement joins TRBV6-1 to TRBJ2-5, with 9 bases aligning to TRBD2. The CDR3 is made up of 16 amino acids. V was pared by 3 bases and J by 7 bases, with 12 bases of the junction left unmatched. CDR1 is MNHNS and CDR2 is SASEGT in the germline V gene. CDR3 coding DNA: TGTGCCAGCAGTGATCTGCGGGGGGGCCCATTCGTGACCCAGTACTTC. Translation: CASSDLRGGPFVTQYF.

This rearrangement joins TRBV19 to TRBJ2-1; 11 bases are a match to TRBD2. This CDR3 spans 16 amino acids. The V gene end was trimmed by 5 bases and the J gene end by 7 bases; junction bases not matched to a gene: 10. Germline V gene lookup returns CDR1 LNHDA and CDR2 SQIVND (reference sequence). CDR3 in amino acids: CASSLLAGVGWNEQFF. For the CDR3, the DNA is TGTGCCAGTAGTTTACTAGCGGGAGTCGGTTGGAATGAGCAGTTCTTC.

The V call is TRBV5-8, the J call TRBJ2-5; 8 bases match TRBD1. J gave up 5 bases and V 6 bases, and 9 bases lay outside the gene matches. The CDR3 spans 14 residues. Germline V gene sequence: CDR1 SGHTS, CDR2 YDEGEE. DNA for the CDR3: TGTGCCAGCAACATCGACAGGGGAGGCGAGACCCAGTACTTC. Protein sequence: CASNIDRGGETQYF. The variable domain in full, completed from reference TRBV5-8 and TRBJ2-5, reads EAGVTQSPTHLIKTRGQQATLRCSPISGHTSVYWYQQALGLGLQFLLWYDEGEERNRGNFPPRFSGRQFPNYSSELNVNALELEDSALYLCASNIDRGGETQYFGPGTRLLVL.

In nucleotides, the CDR3 is TGTGCCAGCAGTTCGGGGGGTGACAATGAGCAGTTCTTC. It translates to CASSSGGDNEQFF. The chain recombines TRBV6-5 with TRBJ2-1; 7 bases fit TRBD2. This CDR3 has 13 residues. Trimming cost V 4 bases and J 5 bases; bases outside gene matches: 2. CDR1 is MNHEY, CDR2 SVGAGI, per germline.

The CDR3 nucleotides read TGTGCCAGCAGTGACCCCGACAGGGTCTACGAGCAGTACTTC. Its translation: CASSDPDRVYEQYF. V gene TRBV27 combines with J gene TRBJ2-7; TRBD1 matches at 7 bases. The CDR3 length is 14 residues. The germline CDR1 and CDR2 sequences are MNHEY and SMNVEV (reference sequence). J was trimmed by 3 bases and V by 5 bases; bases with no gene match: 7.

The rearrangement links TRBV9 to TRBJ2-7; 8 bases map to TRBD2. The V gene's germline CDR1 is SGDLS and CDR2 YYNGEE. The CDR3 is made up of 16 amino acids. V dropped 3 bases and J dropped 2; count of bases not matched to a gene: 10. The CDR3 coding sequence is TGTGCCAGCAGCGATCGAGAGGAGCGGGGGACCTACGAGCAGTACTTC. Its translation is CASSDREERGTYEQYF.

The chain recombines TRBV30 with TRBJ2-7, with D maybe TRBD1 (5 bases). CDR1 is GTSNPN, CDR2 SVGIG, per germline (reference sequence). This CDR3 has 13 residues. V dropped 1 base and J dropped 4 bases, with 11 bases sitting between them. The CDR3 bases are TGTGCCTGGAGTGGGACATATGGGTACGAGCAGTACTTC. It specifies CAWSGTYGYEQYF.

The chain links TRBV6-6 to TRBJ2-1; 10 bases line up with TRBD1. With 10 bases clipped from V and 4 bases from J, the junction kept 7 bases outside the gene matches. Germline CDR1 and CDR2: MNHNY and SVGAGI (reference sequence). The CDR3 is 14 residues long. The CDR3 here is CATGGTGDYNEQFF. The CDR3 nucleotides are TGTGCCACAGGGGGGACAGGGGATTACAATGAGCAGTTCTTC.

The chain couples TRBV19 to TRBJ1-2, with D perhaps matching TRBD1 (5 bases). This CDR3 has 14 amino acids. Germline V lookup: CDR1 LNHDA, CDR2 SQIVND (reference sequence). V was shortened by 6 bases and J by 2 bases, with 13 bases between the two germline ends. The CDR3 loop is CASSYTDRNYGYTF. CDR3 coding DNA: TGTGCCAGTAGCTATACCGACAGAAACTATGGCTACACCTTC.

The CDR3 sequence is CASSTDRGGQPQHF. DNA of the CDR3: TGTGCCAGTAGTACTGACAGGGGTGGGCAGCCCCAGCATTTT. The chain uses TRBV19 and TRBJ1-5; 8 nucleotides match TRBD1. Unmatched junction bases numbered 6, after V lost 4 bases and J lost 7 bases. CDR3 length: 14 amino acids. Looked up from germline, CDR1 is LNHDA and CDR2 is SQIVND (reference sequence).

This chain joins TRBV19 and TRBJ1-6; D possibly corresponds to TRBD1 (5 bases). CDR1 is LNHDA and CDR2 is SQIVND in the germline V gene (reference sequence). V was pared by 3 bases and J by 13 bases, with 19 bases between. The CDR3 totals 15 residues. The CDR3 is CASSIVAAGKDPLHF. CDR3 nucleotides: TGTGCCAGTAGTATCGTTGCGGCAGGGAAAGACCCCCTCCACTTT.